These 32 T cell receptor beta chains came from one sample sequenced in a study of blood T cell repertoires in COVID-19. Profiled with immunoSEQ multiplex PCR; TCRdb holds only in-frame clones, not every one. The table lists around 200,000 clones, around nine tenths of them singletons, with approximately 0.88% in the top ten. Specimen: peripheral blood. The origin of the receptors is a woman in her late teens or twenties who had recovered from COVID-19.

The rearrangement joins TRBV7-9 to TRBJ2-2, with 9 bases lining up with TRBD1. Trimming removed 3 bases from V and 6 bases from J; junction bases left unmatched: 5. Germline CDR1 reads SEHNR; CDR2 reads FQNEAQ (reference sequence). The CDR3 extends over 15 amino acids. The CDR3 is CASSLRTGVPGELFF. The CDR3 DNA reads TGTGCCAGCAGCTTGAGGACAGGGGTGCCCGGGGAGCTGTTTTTT.

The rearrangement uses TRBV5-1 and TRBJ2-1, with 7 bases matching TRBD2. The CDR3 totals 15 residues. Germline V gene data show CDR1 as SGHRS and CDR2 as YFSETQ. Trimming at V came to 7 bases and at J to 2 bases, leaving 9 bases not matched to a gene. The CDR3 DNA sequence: TGCGCCAGCGTACGGGGGGAAGGAACCTACAATGAGCAGTTCTTC. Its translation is CASVRGEGTYNEQFF.

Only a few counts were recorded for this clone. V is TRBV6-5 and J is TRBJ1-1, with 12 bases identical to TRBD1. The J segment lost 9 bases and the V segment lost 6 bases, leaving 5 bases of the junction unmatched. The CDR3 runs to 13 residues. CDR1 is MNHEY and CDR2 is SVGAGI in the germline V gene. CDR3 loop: CASRPGQGAKAFF. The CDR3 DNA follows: TGTGCCAGCAGACCGGGACAGGGGGCAAAAGCTTTCTTT.

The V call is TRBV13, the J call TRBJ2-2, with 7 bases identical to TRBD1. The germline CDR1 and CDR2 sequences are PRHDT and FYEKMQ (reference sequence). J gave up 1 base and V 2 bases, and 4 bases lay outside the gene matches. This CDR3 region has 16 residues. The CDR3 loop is CASSLRRTGNTGELFF. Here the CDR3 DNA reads TGTGCCAGCAGCTTAAGGCGGACAGGGAACACCGGGGAGCTGTTTTTT.

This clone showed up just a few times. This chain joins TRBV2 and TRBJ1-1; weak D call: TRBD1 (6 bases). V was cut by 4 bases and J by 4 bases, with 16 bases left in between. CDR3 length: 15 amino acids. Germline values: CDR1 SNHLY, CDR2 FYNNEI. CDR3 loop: CASSVRGTGLTEAFF. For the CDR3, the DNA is TGTGCCAGCAGTGTTCGGGGAACAGGGCTCACTGAAGCTTTCTTT.

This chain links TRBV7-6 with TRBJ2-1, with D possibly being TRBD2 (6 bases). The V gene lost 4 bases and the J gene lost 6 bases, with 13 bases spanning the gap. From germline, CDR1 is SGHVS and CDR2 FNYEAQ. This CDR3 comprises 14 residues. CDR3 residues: CASSSGLRLNEQFF. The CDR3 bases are TGTGCCAGCAGCTCAGGACTAAGACTCAATGAGCAGTTCTTC.

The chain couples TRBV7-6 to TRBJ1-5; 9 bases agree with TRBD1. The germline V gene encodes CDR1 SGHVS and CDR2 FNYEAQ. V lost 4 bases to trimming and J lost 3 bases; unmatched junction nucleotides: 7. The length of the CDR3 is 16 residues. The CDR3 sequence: CASSSGDRAFNQPQHF. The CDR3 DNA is TGTGCCAGCAGCTCAGGGGACAGGGCTTTCAATCAGCCCCAGCATTTT. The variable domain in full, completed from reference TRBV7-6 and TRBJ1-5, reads GAGVSQSPRYKVTKRGQDVALRCDPISGHVSLYWYRQALGQGPEFLTYFNYEAQQDKSGLPNDRFSAERPEGSISTLTIQRTEQRDSAMYRCASSSGDRAFNQPQHFGDGTRLSIL.

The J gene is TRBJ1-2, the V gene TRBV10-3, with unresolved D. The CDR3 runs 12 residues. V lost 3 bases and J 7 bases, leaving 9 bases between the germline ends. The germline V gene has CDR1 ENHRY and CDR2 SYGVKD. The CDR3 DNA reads TGTGCCATCAGTGATCCTAGAGCTGGCTACACCTTC. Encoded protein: CAISDPRAGYTF.

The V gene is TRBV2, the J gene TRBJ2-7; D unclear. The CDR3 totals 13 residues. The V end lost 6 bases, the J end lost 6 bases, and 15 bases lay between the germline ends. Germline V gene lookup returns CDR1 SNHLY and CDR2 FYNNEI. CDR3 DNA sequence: TGTGCCAGCAGATGGAGCCGAACGGGCGAGCAGTACGTC. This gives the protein CASRWSRTGEQYV.

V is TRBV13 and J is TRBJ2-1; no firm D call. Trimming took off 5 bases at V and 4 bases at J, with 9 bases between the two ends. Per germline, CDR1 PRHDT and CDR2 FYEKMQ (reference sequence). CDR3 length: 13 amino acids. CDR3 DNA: TGTGCCAGCAGCGCAACTGGTTACAATGAGCAGTTCTTC. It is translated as CASSATGYNEQFF.

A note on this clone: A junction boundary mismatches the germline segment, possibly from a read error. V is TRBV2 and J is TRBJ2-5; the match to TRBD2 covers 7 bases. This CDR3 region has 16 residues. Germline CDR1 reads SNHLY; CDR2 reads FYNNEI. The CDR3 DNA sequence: TGTGCCAGGGGGGGGTTTCGGCAGGGCCCGGGAGAGGCCCAGTACTTC. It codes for CARGGFRQGPGEAQYF.

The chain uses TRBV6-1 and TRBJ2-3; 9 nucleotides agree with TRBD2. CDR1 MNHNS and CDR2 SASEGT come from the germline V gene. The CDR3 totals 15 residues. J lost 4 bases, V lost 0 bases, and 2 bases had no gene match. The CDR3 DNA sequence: TGTGCCAGCAGTGAAGCGCTAGCGGGGCCAGATACGCAGTATTTT. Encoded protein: CASSEALAGPDTQYF.

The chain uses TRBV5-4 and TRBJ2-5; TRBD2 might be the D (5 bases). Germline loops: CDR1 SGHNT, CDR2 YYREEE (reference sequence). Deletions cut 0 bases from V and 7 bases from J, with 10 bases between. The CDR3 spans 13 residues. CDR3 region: CASSLGAAGTQYF. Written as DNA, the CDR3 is TGTGCCAGCAGCTTGGGAGCGGCGGGGACCCAGTACTTC.

CDR3 DNA: TGTGCCAGCAGCCAATTGGTGGTGAGCGTAATGAACACTGAAGCTTTCTTT. This gives the protein CASSQLVVSVMNTEAFF. This chain uses TRBV16 with TRBJ1-1; D is uncertain. CDR3 size: 17 residues. Trimming took off 1 base at V and 0 bases at J, with 15 bases between the two ends. The V gene's germline CDR1 is KGHSY and CDR2 FQNENV.

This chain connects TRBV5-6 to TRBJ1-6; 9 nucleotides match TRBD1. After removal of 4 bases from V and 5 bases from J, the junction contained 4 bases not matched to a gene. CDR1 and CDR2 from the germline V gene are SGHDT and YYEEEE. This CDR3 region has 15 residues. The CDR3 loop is CASSVGQGDNSPLHF. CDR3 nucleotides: TGTGCCAGCAGCGTGGGACAGGGCGATAATTCACCCCTCCACTTT. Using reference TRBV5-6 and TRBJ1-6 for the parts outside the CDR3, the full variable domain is DAGVTQSPTHLIKTRGQQVTLRCSPKSGHDTVSWYQQALGQGPQFIFQYYEEEERQRGNFPDRFSGHQFPNYSSELNVNALLLGDSALYLCASSVGQGDNSPLHFGNGTRLTVT.

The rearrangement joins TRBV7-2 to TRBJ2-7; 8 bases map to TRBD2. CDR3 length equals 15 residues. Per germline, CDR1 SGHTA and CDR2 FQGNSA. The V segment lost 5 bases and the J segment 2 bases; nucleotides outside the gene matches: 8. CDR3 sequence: CASSPGAGVPYEQYV. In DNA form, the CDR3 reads TGTGCCAGCAGCCCAGGAGCGGGAGTGCCCTACGAGCAGTACGTC.

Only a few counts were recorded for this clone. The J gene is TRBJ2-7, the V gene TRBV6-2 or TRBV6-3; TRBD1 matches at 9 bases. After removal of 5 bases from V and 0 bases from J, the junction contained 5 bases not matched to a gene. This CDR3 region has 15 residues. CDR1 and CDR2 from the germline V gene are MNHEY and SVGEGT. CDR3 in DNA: TGTGCCAGCAGTGACGGGACAGGGAGCTCCTACGAGCAGTACTTC. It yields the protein CASSDGTGSSYEQYF.

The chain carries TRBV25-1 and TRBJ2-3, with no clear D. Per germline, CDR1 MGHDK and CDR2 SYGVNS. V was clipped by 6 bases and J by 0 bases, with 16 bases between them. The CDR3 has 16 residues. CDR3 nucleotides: TGTGCCAGCAGCAAAGCCGTGGTCATTAGCACAGATACGCAGTATTTT. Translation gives CASSKAVVISTDTQYF.

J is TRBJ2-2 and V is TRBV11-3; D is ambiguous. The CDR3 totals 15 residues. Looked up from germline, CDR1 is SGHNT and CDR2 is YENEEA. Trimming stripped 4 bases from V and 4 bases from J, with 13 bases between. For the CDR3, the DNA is TGTGCCAGCAGCTCATATAACAGCCTCACCGGGGAGCTGTTTTTT. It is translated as CASSSYNSLTGELFF.

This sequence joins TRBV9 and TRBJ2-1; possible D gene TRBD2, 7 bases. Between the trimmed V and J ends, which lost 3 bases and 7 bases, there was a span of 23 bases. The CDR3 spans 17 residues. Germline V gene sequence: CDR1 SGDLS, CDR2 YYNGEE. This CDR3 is CASSARGRGGGSNEQFF. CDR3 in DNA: TGTGCCAGCAGCGCTCGGGGTCGAGGGGGGGGATCAAATGAGCAGTTCTTC. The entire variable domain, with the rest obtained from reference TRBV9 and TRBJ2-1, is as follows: DSGVTQTPKHLITATGQRVTLRCSPRSGDLSVYWYQQSLDQGLQFLIQYYNGEERAKGNILERFSAQQFPDLHSELNLSSLELGDSALYFCASSARGRGGGSNEQFFGPGTRLTVL.

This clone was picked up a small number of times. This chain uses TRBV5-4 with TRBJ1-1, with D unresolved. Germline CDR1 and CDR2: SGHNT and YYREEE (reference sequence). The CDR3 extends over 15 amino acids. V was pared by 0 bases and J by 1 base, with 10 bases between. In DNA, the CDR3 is TGTGCCAGCAGCTTGGAGCCGAACCGGAACACTGAAGCTTTCTTT. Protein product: CASSLEPNRNTEAFF.

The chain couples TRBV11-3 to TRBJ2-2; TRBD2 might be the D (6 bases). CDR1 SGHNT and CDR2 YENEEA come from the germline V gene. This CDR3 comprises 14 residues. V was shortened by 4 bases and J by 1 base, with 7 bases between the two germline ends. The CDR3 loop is CASSSGGNTGELFF. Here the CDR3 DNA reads TGTGCCAGCAGCTCCGGGGGGAACACCGGGGAGCTGTTTTTT. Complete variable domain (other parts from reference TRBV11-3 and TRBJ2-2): EAGVVQSPRYKIIEKKQPVAFWCNPISGHNTLYWYLQNLGQGPELLIRYENEEAVDDSQLPKDRFSAERLKGVDSTLKIQPAELGDSAVYLCASSSGGNTGELFFGEGSRLTVL.

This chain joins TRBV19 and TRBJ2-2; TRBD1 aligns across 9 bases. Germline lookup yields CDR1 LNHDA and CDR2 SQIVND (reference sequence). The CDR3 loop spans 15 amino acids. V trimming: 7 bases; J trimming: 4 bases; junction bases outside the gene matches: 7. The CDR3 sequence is CASTYMTGGTGELFF. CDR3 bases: TGTGCCAGTACCTACATGACAGGGGGCACCGGGGAGCTGTTTTTT.

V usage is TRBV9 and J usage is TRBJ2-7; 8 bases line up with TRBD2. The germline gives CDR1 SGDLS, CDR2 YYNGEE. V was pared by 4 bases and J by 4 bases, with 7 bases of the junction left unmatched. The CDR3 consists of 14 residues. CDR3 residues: CASSPTGGAYEQYF. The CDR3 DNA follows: TGTGCCAGCAGCCCAACCGGGGGGGCGTACGAGCAGTACTTC.

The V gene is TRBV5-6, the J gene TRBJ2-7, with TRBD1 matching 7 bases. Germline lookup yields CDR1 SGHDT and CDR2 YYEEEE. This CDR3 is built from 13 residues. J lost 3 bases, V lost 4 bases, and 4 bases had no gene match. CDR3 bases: TGTGCCAGCAGCCTAGGGACAGACTACGAGCAGTACGTC. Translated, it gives CASSLGTDYEQYV.

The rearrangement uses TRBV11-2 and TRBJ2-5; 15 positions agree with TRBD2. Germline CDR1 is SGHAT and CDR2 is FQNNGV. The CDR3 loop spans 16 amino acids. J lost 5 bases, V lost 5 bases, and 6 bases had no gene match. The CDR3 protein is CASSHGLAGGRETQYF. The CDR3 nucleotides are TGTGCCAGCAGCCACGGACTAGCGGGGGGGAGGGAGACCCAGTACTTC.

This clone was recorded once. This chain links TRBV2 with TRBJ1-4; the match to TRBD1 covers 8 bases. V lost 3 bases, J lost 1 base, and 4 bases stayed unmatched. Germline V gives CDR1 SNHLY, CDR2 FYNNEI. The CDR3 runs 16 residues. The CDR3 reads CASSEDRVVTNEKLFF. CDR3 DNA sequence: TGTGCCAGCAGTGAGGACAGGGTTGTAACTAATGAAAAACTGTTTTTT.

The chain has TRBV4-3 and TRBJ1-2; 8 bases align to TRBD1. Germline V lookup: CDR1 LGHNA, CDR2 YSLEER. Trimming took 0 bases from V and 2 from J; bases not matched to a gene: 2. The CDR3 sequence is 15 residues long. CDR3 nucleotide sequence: TGCGCCAGCAGCCAAGACAGGGGGCAGAACTATGGCTACACCTTC. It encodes CASSQDRGQNYGYTF.

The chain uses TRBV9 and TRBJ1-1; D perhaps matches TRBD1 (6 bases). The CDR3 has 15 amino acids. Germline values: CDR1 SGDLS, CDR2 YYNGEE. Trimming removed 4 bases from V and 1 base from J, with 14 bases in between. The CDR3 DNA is TGTGCCAGCAGCCCACCGGGACATACGAACACTGAAGCTTTCTTT. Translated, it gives CASSPPGHTNTEAFF.

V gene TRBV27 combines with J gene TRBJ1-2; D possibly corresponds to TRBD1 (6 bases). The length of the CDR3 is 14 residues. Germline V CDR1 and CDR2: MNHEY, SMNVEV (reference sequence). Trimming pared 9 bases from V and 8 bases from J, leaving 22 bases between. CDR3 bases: TGTGCCAGTAGGGGGGGTACGGCGGTAGGCGGCTACACCTTC. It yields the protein CASRGGTAVGGYTF.

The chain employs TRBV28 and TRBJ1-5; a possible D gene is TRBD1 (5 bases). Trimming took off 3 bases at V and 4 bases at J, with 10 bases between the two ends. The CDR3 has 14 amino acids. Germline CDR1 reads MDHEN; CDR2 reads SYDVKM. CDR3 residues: CASSFRQINQPQHF. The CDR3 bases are TGTGCCAGCAGTTTTCGACAGATTAATCAGCCCCAGCATTTT.

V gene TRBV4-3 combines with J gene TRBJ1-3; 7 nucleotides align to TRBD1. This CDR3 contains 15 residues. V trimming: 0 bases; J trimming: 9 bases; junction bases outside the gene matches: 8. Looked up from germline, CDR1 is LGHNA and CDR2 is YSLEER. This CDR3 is CASSQDRTGLSTIYF. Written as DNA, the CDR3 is TGCGCCAGCAGCCAAGATCGGACAGGCCTTAGCACCATATATTTT.